This entry features one TCR beta chain sequence. Its antigen is undetermined. Data came from immunoSEQ multiplex PCR; TCRdb stores just in-frame clones and leaves some out. The sample consists of 120,000 or so clones, 92% of them appearing once. This entry belongs to a study of T cell responses to AZD1222 COVID-19 vaccine. Study outcomes and limitations: Donors were largely white British and mainly female; clonal diversity was possibly underestimated.

The sequencing used peripheral blood, collected 28 days after the second AZD1222 dose. This clonotype was obtained from an adult who received the AZD1222 COVID-19 vaccine.

This chain's CDR3 is CASSLVPGQIPYEQYF. The CDR3 DNA is TGTGCCAGCAGCTTAGTGCCGGGACAGATTCCCTACGAGCAGTACTTC. The J gene is TRBJ2-7, the V gene TRBV7-6; 7 bases map to TRBD1. Losses at the gene ends were 1 base for V and 2 bases for J; bases not matched to a gene: 8. The CDR3 sequence is 16 residues long. Germline V gene lookup returns CDR1 SGHVS and CDR2 FNYEAQ.